The TCR beta chain described here comes from a study of cytomegalovirus exposure and HLA in healthy donors. Across the study: Prior work identified around 120 million unique TCR beta sequences in about 179 million T cells. Study-wide points: Equally common other TCR beta chains were less clonally expanded than HLA-associated ones, a later analysis found. 150 to 200 TCR beta chains were listed as cytomegalovirus-associated.

Note on this clone: The antigen is unknown.

PCR used 60 Vbeta primers and 13 Jbeta primers. Data came from immunoSEQ multiplex PCR; TCRdb stores just in-frame clones and leaves some out. The sample has around 120,000 clones, around 62% seen once. With V trimmed by 0 bases and J by 2 bases, 3 bases remained unmatched. Germline CDR1 MGHRA, CDR2 YSYEKL. There are 17 residues in the CDR3. Sequenced input: PBMCs. The genes are TRBV4-1 and TRBJ2-1; 11 positions agree with TRBD2. The clonotype comes from a young man in good health and CMV-seropositive. In DNA form, the CDR3 reads TGCGCCAGCAGCCAAGATCAGACTAGCGGGGCCTACAATGAGCAGTTCTTC. Encoded protein: CASSQDQTSGAYNEQFF.